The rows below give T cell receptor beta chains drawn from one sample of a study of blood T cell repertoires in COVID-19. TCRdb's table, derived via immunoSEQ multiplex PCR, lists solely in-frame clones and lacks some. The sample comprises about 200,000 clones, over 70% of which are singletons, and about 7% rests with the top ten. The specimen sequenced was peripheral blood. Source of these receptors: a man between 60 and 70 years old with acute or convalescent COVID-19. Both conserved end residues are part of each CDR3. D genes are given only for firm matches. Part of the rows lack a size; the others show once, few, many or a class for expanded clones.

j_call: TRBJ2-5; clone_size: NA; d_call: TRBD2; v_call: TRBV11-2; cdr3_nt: TGTGCCAGCAGCCGTAGGACTAGCGGGACGCAAGAGACCCAGTACTTC; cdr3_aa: CASSRRTSGTQETQYF
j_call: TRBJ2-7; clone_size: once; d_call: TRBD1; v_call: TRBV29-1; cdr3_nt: TGCAGCGTTGAGGGTTCCGACAGGGATAACGAGCAGTACTTC; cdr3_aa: CSVEGSDRDNEQYF
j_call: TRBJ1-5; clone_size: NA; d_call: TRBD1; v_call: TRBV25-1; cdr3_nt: TGTGCCAGCAGTGAACAGAGACAGGGGGCACGAGGTCAGCCCCAGCATTTT; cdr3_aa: CASSEQRQGARGQPQHF
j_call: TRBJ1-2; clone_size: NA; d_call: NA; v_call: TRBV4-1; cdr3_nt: TGCGCCAGCAGCCCCGAACGAGGGATGGGTAACTATGGCTACACCTTC; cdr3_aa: CASSPERGMGNYGYTF
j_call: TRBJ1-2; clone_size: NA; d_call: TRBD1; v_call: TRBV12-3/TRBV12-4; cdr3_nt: TGTGCCAGCAGATCCAGGGGGGATGGCTACACCTTC; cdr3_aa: CASRSRGDGYTF
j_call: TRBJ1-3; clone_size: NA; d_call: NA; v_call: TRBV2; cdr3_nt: TGTGCCAGCAGTGTCCAGGGTCTTGGAAACACCATATATTTT; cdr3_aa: CASSVQGLGNTIYF
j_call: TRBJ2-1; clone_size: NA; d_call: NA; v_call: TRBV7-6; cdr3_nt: TGTGCCAGCAGCCCGGGTCCAACCACTGAGCAGTTCTTC; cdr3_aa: CASSPGPTTEQFF
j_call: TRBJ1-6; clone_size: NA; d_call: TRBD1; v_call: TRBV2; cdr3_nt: TGTGCCAGCAGCCTACAGGGGGCAGGTTCACCCCTCCACTTT; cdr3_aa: CASSLQGAGSPLHF
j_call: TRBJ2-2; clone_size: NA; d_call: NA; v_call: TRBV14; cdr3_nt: TGTGCCAGCAGCCAATGGTCCCCGGGCACCGGGGAGCTGTTTTTT; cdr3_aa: CASSQWSPGTGELFF
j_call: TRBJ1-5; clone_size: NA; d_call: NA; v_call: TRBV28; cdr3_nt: TGTGCCAGCAGTCGCCGAACCGGGACAAGAACAAATCAGCCCCAGCATTTT; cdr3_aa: CASSRRTGTRTNQPQHF
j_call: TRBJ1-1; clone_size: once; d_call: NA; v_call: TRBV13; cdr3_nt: TGTGCCAGCAGCTTACACACAGGGATGGTAAACACTGAAGCTTTCTTT; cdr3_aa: CASSLHTGMVNTEAFF
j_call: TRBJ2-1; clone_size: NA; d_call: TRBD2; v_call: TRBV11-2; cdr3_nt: TGTGCCAGCAGCCCACGGCTAGCGGGGGACAATGAGCAGTTCTTC; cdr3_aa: CASSPRLAGDNEQFF
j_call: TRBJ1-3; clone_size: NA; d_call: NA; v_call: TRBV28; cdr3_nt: TGTGCCAGCAGTCCGAGGGCGGGGAACCCCTCTGGAAACACCATATATTTT; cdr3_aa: CASSPRAGNPSGNTIYF
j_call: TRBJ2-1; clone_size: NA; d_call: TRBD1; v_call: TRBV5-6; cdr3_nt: TGTGCCAGCAGCTTGGGGGGACAGGGAGGGAATGAGCAGTTCTTC; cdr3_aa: CASSLGGQGGNEQFF
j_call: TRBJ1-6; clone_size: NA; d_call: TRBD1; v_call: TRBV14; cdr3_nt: TGTGCCAGCAGCGCAACAGGGGGCCCTTCACCCCTCCACTTT; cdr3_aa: CASSATGGPSPLHF
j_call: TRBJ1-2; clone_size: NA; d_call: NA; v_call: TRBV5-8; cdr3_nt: TGTGCCAGCAGCTTGGACGACAGCTATGGCTACACCTTC; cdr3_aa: CASSLDDSYGYTF
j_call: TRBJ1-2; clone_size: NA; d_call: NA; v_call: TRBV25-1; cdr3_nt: TGTGCCAGCAGTGAGAGGGACTATGGCTACACCTTC; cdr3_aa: CASSERDYGYTF
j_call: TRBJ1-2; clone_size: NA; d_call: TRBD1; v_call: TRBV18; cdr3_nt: TGTGCCAGCTCACCTCAGGGGACAGGGAACTATGGCTACACCTTC; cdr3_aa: CASSPQGTGNYGYTF
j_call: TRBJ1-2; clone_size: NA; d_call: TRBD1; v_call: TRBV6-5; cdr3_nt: TGTGCCAGCAGAATCGACAGGGCGGGCGGCTACACCTTC; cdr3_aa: CASRIDRAGGYTF
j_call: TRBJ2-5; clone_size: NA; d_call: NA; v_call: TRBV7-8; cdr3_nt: TGTGCCAGCAGCTTAGGACTAGGAGAGACCCAGTACTTC; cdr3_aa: CASSLGLGETQYF
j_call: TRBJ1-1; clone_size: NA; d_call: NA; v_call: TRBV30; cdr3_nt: TGTGCCTGGAGTGTAGGAGCAGACACTGAAGCTTTCTTT; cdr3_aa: CAWSVGADTEAFF
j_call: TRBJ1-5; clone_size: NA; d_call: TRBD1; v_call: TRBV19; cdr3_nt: TGTGCCAGTACTACCTGGGACAGGGGAAATAGCAATCAGCCCCAGCATTTT; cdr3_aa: CASTTWDRGNSNQPQHF
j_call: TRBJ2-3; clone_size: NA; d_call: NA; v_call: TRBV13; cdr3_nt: TGTGCCAGCAGCCACGGGAGAATCGGCACAGATACGCAGTATTTT; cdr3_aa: CASSHGRIGTDTQYF
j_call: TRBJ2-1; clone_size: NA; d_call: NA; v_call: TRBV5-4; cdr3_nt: TGTGCCAGCAGCTCCCGGGACAATGATGAGCAGTTCTTC; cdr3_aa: CASSSRDNDEQFF
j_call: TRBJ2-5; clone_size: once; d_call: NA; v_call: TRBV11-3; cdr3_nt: TGTGCCAGCAGCTTAGGTGCCGAGGAGACCCAGTACTTC; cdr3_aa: CASSLGAEETQYF
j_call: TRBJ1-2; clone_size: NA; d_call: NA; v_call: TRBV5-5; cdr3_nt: TGTGCCAGCAGCTTGGATGCAGGGGCTGGCTACACCTTC; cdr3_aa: CASSLDAGAGYTF
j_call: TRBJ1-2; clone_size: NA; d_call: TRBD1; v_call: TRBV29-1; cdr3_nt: TGCAGCGTCGCGGGACAGGGGGCTATTCTCTATGGCTACACCTTC; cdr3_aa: CSVAGQGAILYGYTF
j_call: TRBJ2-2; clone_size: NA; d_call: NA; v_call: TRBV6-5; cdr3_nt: TGTGCCAGCAGTTACCCCCCTAGCTCCGGGGAGCTGTTTTTT; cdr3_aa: CASSYPPSSGELFF
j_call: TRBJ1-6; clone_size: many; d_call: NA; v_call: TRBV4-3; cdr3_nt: TGCGCCAGCAGCGGGAGCCAGGTAGAGGCAACCTCCTATAATTCACCCCTCCACTTT; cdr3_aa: CASSGSQVEATSYNSPLHF
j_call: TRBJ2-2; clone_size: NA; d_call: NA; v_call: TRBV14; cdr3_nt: TGTGCCAGCAGCCAAGCACGGCGGGGTCGCACCGGGGAGCTGTTTTTT; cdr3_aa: CASSQARRGRTGELFF
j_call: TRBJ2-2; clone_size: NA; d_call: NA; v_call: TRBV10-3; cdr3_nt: TGTGCCATCAGTCCTCTCACCGGGGAGCTGTTTTTT; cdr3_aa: CAISPLTGELFF
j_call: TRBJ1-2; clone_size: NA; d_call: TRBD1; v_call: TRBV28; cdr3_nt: TGTGCCAGCAGTCCCGCGGGACAGGGGGCTGGAGGCTACACCTTC; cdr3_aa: CASSPAGQGAGGYTF
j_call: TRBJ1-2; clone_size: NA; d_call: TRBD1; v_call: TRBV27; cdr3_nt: TGTGCCAGCAGTTTAGCCACAGGGGTTTCTAACTATGGCTACACCTTC; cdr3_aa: CASSLATGVSNYGYTF
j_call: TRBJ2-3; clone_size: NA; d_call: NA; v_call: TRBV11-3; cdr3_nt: TGTGCCAGCAGCTTAGAGGGTCAGGTAGATACGCAGTATTTT; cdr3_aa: CASSLEGQVDTQYF
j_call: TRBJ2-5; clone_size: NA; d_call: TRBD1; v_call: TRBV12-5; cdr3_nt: TGTGCTAGTGGTTCCCTGACAGGGTTTCAAGAGACCCAGTACTTC; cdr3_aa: CASGSLTGFQETQYF
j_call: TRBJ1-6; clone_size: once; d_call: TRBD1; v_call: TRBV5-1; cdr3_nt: TGCGCCAGCAGCCTAGGACAGGGGGTCAATTCACCCCTCCACTTT; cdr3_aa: CASSLGQGVNSPLHF
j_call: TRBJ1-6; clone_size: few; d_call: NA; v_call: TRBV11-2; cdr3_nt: TGTGCCAGCAGCAGCGCGGACAGTCCTAATTCACCCCTCCACTTT; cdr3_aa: CASSSADSPNSPLHF
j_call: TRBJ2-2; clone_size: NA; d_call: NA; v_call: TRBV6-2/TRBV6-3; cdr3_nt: TGTGCCAGCAGTAATCAGGGGAACACCGGGGAGCTGTTTTTT; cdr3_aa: CASSNQGNTGELFF
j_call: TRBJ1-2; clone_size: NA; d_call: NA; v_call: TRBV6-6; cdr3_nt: TGTGCCAGCAGCTGGACAGTGGACGGCTACACCTTC; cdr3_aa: CASSWTVDGYTF
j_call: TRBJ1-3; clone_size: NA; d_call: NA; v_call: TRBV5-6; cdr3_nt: TGTGCCAGCAGCTTGGCTCGAAACACCATATATTTT; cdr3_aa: CASSLARNTIYF
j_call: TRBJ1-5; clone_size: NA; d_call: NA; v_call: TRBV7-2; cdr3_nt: TGTGCCAGCAGCTTAGTTACAGGGTACAATCAGCCCCAGCATTTT; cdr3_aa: CASSLVTGYNQPQHF
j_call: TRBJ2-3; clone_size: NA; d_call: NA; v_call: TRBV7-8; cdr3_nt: TGTGCCAGCAGCCATCACACAGATACGCAGTATTTT; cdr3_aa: CASSHHTDTQYF
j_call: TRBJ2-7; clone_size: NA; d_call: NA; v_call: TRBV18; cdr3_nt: TGTGCCAGCTCCGCAGGGGTAGAGACCTACGAGCAGTACTTC; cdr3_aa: CASSAGVETYEQYF
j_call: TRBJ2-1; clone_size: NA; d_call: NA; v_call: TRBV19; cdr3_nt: TGTGCCAGTAGTATTCTCAGGGGCTCCTACAATGAGCAGTTCTTC; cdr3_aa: CASSILRGSYNEQFF
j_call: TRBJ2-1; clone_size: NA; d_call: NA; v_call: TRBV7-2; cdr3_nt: TGTGCCAGCAGTTACAAGGAAGGGAGACCGGGGTACAATGAGCAGTTCTTC; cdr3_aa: CASSYKEGRPGYNEQFF
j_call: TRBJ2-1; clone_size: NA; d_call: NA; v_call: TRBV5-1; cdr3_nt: TGCGCCAGCCGTCAGACGGGACTCCCCTCAAGTGAGCAGTTCTTC; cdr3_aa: CASRQTGLPSSEQFF
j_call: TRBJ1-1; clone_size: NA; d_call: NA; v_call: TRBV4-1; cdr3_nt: TGCGCCAGCAGCCAAGTGGAGGGGGGGTCTGAAGCTTTCTTT; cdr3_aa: CASSQVEGGSEAFF